The 3 T cell receptor beta chains presented below share a single source sample, sequenced in a study of Ad26.COV2.S vaccination and SARS-CoV-2 variants. The repertoire was sequenced with immunoSEQ multiplex PCR; TCRdb's copy has only in-frame clones and lacks some. The sample comprises about 350,000 clones, more than 85% of which are singletons, and approximately 5% rests with the top ten. Treatment indicated: about 20 received Ad26.COV2.S at low or high dose, single or two shots; roughly five received placebo; per-sample allocation not given. Sample collection was performed on day 63 after the first vaccine or placebo injection. Sequencing was performed on peripheral blood, taken in a trial of Ad26.COV2.S vaccine versus placebo. The origin of the receptors is a person aged 18 to 65 who received the Ad26.COV2.S COVID-19 vaccine or a placebo.

The CDR3 is CASSLVTSSSTDTQYF. In nucleotides, the CDR3 is TGTGCCAGCAGCTTAGTGACTTCATCTAGCACAGATACGCAGTATTTT. V and J are TRBV11-2 and TRBJ2-3; D call uncertain. V gave up 1 base and J gave up 0 bases, with 11 bases separating them. CDR3 length: 16 amino acids. From germline, CDR1 is SGHAT and CDR2 FQNNGV.

J is TRBJ1-4 and V is TRBV5-1; the D is unclear. Trimming stripped 0 bases from V and 4 bases from J, with 10 bases between. Germline CDR1 and CDR2: SGHRS and YFSETQ. This CDR3 has 15 amino acids. CDR3 coding DNA: TGCGCCAGCAGCTTGGTGGCAGAAGATAATGAAAAACTGTTTTTT. It yields the protein CASSLVAEDNEKLFF.

This clone was counted a single time. The CDR3, as DNA: TGTGCCACCAGTGCCCGGGGGGACAGGGGGCTTACGAACACCGGGGAGCTGTTTTTT. Amino acid sequence: CATSARGDRGLTNTGELFF. The chain uses TRBV24-1 and TRBJ2-2; 12 nucleotides align to TRBD1. V dropped 5 bases and J dropped 0; count of bases not matched to a gene: 9. Germline CDR1 and CDR2: KGHDR and SFDVKD. The CDR3 is 19 residues long.